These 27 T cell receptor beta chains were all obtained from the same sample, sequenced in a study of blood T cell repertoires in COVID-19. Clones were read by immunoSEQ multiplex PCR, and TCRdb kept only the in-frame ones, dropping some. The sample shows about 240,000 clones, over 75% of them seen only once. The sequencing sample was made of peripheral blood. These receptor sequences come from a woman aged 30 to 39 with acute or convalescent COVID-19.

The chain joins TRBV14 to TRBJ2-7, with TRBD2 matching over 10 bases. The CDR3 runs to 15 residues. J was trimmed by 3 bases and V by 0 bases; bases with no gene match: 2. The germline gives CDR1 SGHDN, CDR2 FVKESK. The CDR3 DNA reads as TGTGCCAGCAGCCAAGAGCCTAGCGGGAGCTACGAGCAGTACTTC. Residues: CASSQEPSGSYEQYF.

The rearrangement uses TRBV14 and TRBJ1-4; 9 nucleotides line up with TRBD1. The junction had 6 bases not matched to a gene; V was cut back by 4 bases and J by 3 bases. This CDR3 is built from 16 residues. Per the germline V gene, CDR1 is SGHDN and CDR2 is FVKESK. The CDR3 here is CASSLLDRGSNEKLFF. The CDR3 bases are TGTGCCAGCAGCCTTCTGGACAGGGGCTCTAATGAAAAACTGTTTTTT.

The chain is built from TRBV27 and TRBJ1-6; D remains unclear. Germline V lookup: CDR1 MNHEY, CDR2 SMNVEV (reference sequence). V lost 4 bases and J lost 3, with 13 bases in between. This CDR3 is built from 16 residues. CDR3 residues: CASSSGRGFYNSPLHF. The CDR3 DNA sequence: TGTGCCAGCAGTTCCGGCAGAGGATTCTATAATTCACCCCTCCACTTT.

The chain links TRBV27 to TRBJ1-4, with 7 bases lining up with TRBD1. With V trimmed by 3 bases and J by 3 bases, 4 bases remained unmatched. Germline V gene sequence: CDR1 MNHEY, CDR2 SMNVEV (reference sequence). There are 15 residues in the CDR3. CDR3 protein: CASSFRGTANEKLFF. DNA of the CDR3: TGTGCCAGCAGTTTTCGAGGGACAGCTAATGAAAAACTGTTTTTT.

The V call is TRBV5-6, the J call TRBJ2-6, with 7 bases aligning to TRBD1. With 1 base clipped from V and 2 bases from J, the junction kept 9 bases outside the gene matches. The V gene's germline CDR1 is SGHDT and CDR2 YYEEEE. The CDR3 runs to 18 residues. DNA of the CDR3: TGTGCCAGCAGCTTGAGGCTGACAGGGAAGGCTGGGGCCAACGTCCTGACTTTC. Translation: CASSLRLTGKAGANVLTF.

The CDR3, as DNA: TGCAGCGTCCTCCAGGCAGGGGGGGCCAACGTCCTGACTTTC. Translating gives CSVLQAGGANVLTF. The V gene is TRBV29-1, the J gene TRBJ2-6; D may be TRBD1 (5 bases). Germline V gene sequence: CDR1 SQVTM, CDR2 ANQGSEA. The CDR3 length is 14 residues. V shed 6 bases and J shed 4 bases, with 13 bases lying between them.

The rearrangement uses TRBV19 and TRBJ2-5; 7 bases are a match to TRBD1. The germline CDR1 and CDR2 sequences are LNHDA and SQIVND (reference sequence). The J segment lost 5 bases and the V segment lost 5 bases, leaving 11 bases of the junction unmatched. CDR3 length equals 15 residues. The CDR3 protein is CASSPTGTDWETQYF. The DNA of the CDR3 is TGTGCCAGTAGTCCCACCGGGACAGATTGGGAGACCCAGTACTTC.

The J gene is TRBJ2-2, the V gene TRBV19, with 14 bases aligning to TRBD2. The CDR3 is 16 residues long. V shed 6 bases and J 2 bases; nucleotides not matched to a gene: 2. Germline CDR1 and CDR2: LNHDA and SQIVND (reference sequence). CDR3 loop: CASRGLAGVNTGELFF. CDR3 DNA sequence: TGTGCCAGTAGGGGACTAGCGGGAGTAAACACCGGGGAGCTGTTTTTT.

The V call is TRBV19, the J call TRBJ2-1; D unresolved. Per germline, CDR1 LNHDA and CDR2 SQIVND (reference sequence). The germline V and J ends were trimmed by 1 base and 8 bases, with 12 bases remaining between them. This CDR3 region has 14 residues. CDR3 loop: CASSIGGRIDEQFF. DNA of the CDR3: TGTGCCAGTAGTATAGGAGGTCGTATCGATGAGCAGTTCTTC. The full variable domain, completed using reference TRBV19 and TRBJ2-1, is DGGITQSPKYLFRKEGQNVTLSCEQNLNHDAMYWYRQDPGQGLRLIYYSQIVNDFQKGDIAEGYSVSREKKESFPLTVTSAQKNPTAFYLCASSIGGRIDEQFFGPGTRLTVL.

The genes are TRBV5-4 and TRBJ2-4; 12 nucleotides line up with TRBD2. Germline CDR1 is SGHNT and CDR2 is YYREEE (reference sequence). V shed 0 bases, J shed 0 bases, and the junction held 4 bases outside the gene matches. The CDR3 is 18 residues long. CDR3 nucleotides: TGTGCCAGCAGCTTGGGTACTAGCGGGAGGCTAGCCAAAAACATTCAGTACTTC. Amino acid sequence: CASSLGTSGRLAKNIQYF.

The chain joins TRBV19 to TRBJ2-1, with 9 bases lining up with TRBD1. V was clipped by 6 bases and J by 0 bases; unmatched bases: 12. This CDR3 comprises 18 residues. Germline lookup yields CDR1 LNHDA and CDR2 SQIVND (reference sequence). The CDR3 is CASSPLAGTGISYNEQFF. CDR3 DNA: TGTGCCAGTAGCCCCTTGGCGGGGACAGGGATCTCCTACAATGAGCAGTTCTTC.

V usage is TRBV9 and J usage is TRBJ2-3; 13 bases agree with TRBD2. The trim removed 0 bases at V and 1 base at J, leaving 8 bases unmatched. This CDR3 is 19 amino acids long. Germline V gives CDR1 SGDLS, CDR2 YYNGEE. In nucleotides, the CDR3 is TGTGCCAGCAGCGTAGTGGGACTAGCGGGACTCGGTGGCACAGATACGCAGTATTTT. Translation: CASSVVGLAGLGGTDTQYF.

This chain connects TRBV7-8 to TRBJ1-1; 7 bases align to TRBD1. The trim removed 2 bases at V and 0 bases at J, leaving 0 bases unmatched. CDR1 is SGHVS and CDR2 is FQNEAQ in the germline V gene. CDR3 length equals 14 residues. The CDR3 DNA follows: TGTGCCAGCAGCTTAAGGGGGCTGAACACTGAAGCTTTCTTT. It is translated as CASSLRGLNTEAFF.

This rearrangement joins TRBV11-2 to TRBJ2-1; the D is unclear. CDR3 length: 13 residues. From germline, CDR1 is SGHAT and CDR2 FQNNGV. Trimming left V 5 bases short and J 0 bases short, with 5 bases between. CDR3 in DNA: TGTGCCAGCAGCCGGAGCTCCTACAATGAGCAGTTCTTC. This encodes CASSRSSYNEQFF.

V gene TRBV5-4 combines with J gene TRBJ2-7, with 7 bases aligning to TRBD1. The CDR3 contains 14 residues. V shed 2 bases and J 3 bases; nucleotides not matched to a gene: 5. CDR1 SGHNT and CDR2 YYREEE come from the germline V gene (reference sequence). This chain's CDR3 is CASSFLDRDYEQYF. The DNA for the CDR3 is TGTGCCAGCAGCTTCCTAGACAGGGACTACGAGCAGTACTTC.

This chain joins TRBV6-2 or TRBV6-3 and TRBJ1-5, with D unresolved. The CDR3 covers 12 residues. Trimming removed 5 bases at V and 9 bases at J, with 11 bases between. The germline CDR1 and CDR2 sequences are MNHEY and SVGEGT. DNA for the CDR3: TGTGCCAGCAGTGACCCCAGGCGGCCCCAGCATTTT. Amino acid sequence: CASSDPRRPQHF.

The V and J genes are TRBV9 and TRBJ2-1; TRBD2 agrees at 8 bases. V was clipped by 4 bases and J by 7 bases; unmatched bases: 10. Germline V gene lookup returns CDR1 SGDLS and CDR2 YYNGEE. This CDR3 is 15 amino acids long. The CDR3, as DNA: TGTGCCAGCAGCTCACGAGCGGGAGCAGTTAATGAGCAGTTCTTC. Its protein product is CASSSRAGAVNEQFF. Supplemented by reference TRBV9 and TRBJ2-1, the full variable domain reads DSGVTQTPKHLITATGQRVTLRCSPRSGDLSVYWYQQSLDQGLQFLIQYYNGEERAKGNILERFSAQQFPDLHSELNLSSLELGDSALYFCASSSRAGAVNEQFFGPGTRLTVL.

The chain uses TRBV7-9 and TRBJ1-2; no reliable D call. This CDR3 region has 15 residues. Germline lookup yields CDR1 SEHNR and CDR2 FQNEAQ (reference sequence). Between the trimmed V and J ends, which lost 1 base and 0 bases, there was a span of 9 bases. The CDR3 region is CASSLESVTNYGYTF. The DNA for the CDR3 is TGTGCCAGCAGCTTAGAGTCGGTCACTAACTATGGCTACACCTTC.

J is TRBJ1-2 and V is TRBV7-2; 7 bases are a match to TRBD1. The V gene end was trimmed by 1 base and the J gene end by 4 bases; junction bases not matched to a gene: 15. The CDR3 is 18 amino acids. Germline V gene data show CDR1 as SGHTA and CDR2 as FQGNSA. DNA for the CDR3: TGTGCCAGCAGCTTAGTGGGGACAGTAACAGGGATGGCCTATGGCTACACCTTC. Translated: CASSLVGTVTGMAYGYTF.

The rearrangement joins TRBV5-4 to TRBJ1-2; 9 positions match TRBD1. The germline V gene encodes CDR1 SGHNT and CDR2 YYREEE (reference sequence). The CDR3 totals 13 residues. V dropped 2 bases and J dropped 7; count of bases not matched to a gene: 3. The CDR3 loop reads CASSFGTGTGYTF. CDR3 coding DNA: TGTGCCAGCAGCTTCGGGACAGGGACTGGCTACACCTTC.

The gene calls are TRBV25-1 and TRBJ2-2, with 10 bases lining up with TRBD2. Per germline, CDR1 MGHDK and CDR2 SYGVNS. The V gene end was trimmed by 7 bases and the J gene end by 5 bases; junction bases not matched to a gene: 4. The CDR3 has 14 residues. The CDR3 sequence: CASTSGRGTGELFF. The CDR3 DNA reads TGTGCCAGCACTAGCGGGAGAGGGACCGGGGAGCTGTTTTTT. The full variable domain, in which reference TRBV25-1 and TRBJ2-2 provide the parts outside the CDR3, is EADIYQTPRYLVIGTGKKITLECSQTMGHDKMYWYQQDPGMELHLIHYSYGVNSTEKGDLSSESTVSRIRTEHFPLTLESARPSHTSQYLCASTSGRGTGELFFGEGSRLTVL.

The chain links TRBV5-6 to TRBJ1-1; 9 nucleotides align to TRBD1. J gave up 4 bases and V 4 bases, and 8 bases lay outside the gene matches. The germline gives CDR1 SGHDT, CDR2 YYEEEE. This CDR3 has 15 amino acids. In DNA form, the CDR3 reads TGTGCCAGCAGCCTAGCCGGGACAGGGATCACTGAAGCTTTCTTT. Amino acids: CASSLAGTGITEAFF. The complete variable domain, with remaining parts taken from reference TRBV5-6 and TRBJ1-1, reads DAGVTQSPTHLIKTRGQQVTLRCSPKSGHDTVSWYQQALGQGPQFIFQYYEEEERQRGNFPDRFSGHQFPNYSSELNVNALLLGDSALYLCASSLAGTGITEAFFGQGTRLTVV.

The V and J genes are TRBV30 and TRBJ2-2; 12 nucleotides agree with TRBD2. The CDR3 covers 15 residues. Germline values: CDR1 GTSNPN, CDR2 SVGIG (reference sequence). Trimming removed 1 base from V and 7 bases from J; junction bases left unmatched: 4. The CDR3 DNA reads TGTGCCTGGAGTGGACTAGCGGGAGATTTCGGGGAGCTGTTTTTT. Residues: CAWSGLAGDFGELFF.

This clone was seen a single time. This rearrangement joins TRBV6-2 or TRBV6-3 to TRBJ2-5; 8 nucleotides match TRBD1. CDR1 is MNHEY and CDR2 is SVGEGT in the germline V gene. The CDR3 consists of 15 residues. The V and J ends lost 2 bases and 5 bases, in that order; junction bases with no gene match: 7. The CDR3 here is CASSYPDRGDETQYF. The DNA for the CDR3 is TGTGCCAGCAGTTACCCAGACAGGGGTGACGAGACCCAGTACTTC.

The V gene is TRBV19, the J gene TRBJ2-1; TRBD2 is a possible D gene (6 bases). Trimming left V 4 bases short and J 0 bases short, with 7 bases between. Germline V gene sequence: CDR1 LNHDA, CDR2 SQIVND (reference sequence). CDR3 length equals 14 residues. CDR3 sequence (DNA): TGTGCCAGTAGTACTAGCGCCTCCTACAATGAGCAGTTCTTC. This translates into CASSTSASYNEQFF. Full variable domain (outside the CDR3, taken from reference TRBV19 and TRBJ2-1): DGGITQSPKYLFRKEGQNVTLSCEQNLNHDAMYWYRQDPGQGLRLIYYSQIVNDFQKGDIAEGYSVSREKKESFPLTVTSAQKNPTAFYLCASSTSASYNEQFFGPGTRLTVL.

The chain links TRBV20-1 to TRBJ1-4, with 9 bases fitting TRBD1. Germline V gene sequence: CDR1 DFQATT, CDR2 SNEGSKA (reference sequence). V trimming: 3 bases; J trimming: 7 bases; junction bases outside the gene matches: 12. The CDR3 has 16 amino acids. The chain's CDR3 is CSASNRGQGLSEKLFF. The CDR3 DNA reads TGCAGTGCTAGTAATCGGGGACAGGGATTGAGTGAAAAACTGTTTTTT.

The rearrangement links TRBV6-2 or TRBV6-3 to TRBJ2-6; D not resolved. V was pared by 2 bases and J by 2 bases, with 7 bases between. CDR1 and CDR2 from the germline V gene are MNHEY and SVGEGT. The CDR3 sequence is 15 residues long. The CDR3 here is CASSYPTAGANVLTF. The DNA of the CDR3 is TGTGCCAGCAGTTACCCCACAGCTGGGGCCAACGTCCTGACTTTC.